These T cell receptor beta chains were read from a single sample in a study of blood T cell repertoires in COVID-19. Using immunoSEQ multiplex PCR, the repertoire was profiled, and TCRdb retains in-frame clones only, with some absent. The sample includes more than 250,000 clones, around 83% of them seen just once. Sequencing was done on a sample of peripheral blood. All receptors derive from a woman aged 45-60 years with acute or convalescent COVID-19. The CDR3 runs from the conserved cysteine through the conserved F or W. The D gene is left open where the match is weak. For some rows the clone size is stated as once, few or many, or as a class when expanded; others skip it.

d_call | j_call | v_call | clone_size | cdr3_aa | cdr3_nt
. | TRBJ1-3 | TRBV5-1 | . | CASSLGAGNTIYF | TGCGCCAGCAGCTTGGGGGCCGGAAACACCATATATTTT
TRBD1 | TRBJ1-1 | TRBV11-1 | few | CASSLNRGVSEAFF | TGTGCCAGCAGCTTAAACAGGGGTGTGTCTGAAGCTTTCTTT
TRBD1 | TRBJ1-2 | TRBV6-6 | . | CASSNRQGTNYGYTF | TGTGCCAGCAGTAATCGACAGGGGACTAACTATGGCTACACCTTC
TRBD2 | TRBJ2-3 | TRBV10-3 | few | CATRLAGGLGGLADTQYF | TGTGCCACGCGACTAGCGGGAGGGCTGGGAGGGTTAGCAGATACGCAGTATTTT
TRBD2 | TRBJ2-3 | TRBV9 | . | CASSHSLAGTSTDTQYF | TGTGCCAGCAGCCATTCCCTAGCGGGAACTAGCACAGATACGCAGTATTTT
TRBD2 | TRBJ2-5 | TRBV5-4 | . | CASSPGLAGGPIQETQYF | TGTGCCAGCAGCCCGGGACTAGCGGGAGGACCCATCCAAGAGACCCAGTACTTC
. | TRBJ1-5 | TRBV5-6 | once | CASSLGQGLNQPQHF | TGTGCCAGCAGCTTGGGCCAGGGACTAAATCAGCCCCAGCATTTT
. | TRBJ1-1 | TRBV5-4 | . | CASSLGTQNTEAFF | TGTGCCAGCAGCTTGGGGACACAGAACACTGAAGCTTTCTTT
. | TRBJ2-5 | TRBV5-1 | . | CASSYRGQETQYF | TGCGCCAGCAGCTATCGGGGGCAAGAGACCCAGTACTTC
. | TRBJ1-1 | TRBV18 | . | CASSPDRLLANTEAFF | TGTGCCAGCTCACCCGATAGACTGCTCGCGAACACTGAAGCTTTCTTT